This T cell receptor beta chain was captured in a study of regulatory T cells in long-lasting Graves disease. Study-wide background: The criterion for persistent Graves' disease was over 5 years of antithyroid drugs with positive TSH receptor antibodies. Findings and limits, study-wide: TRBV28, TRBJ1-2 and TRBJ2-5 emerged as the favored segments in persistent disease. New patients shared around 980 public clonotypes, and persistent patients shared more, with a few thousand. Graves' patients with persistent disease showed TCR diversity lower than patients newly diagnosed.

With iRepertoire HTBI primers and Arm-PCR of CDR3 regions, TCR beta libraries were built. TCRdb reprocessed the multiplex PCR reads via MiXCR and lists one record per CDR3 protein. The data hold 400,000 to 600,000 distinct CDR3 sequences, with around a fifth observed a single time. Time point indicated: persistent/refractory GD, antithyroid drugs over 5 years with positive TRAb. With RNA extracted from PBMCs as input, the TCR library was made. The CDR3 runs to 12 residues. Germline-derived CDR1 and CDR2 are SQVTM and ANQGSEA. Trimming left V 5 bases short and J 0 bases short, with 2 bases between. Note on this clonotype: The antigen is undetermined.

The TCR originated in a female donor with Graves disease. V is TRBV29-1 and J is TRBJ2-6; D gene unclear. The source material was peripheral blood mononuclear cells (PBMCs), sampled when the disease was refractory, from a patient treated with antithyroid drugs. DNA for the CDR3: TGCAGCGTTTTCTCTGGGGCCAACGTCCTGACTTTC. This translates into CSVFSGANVLTF.